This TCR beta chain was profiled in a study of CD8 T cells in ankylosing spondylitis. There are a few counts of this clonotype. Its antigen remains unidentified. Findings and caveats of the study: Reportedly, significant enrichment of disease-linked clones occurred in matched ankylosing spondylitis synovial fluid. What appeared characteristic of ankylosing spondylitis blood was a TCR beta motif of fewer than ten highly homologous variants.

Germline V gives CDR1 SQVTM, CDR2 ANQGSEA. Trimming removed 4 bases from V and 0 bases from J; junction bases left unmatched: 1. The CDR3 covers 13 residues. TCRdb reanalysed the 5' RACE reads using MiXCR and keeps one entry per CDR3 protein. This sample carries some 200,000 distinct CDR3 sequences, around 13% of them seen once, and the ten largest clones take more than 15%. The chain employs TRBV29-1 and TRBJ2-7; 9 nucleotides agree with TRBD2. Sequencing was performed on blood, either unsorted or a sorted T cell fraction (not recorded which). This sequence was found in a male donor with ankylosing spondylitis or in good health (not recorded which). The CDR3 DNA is TGCAGCGTTGGTAGCGGGAGCTCCTACGAGCAGTACTTC. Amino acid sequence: CSVGSGSSYEQYF.